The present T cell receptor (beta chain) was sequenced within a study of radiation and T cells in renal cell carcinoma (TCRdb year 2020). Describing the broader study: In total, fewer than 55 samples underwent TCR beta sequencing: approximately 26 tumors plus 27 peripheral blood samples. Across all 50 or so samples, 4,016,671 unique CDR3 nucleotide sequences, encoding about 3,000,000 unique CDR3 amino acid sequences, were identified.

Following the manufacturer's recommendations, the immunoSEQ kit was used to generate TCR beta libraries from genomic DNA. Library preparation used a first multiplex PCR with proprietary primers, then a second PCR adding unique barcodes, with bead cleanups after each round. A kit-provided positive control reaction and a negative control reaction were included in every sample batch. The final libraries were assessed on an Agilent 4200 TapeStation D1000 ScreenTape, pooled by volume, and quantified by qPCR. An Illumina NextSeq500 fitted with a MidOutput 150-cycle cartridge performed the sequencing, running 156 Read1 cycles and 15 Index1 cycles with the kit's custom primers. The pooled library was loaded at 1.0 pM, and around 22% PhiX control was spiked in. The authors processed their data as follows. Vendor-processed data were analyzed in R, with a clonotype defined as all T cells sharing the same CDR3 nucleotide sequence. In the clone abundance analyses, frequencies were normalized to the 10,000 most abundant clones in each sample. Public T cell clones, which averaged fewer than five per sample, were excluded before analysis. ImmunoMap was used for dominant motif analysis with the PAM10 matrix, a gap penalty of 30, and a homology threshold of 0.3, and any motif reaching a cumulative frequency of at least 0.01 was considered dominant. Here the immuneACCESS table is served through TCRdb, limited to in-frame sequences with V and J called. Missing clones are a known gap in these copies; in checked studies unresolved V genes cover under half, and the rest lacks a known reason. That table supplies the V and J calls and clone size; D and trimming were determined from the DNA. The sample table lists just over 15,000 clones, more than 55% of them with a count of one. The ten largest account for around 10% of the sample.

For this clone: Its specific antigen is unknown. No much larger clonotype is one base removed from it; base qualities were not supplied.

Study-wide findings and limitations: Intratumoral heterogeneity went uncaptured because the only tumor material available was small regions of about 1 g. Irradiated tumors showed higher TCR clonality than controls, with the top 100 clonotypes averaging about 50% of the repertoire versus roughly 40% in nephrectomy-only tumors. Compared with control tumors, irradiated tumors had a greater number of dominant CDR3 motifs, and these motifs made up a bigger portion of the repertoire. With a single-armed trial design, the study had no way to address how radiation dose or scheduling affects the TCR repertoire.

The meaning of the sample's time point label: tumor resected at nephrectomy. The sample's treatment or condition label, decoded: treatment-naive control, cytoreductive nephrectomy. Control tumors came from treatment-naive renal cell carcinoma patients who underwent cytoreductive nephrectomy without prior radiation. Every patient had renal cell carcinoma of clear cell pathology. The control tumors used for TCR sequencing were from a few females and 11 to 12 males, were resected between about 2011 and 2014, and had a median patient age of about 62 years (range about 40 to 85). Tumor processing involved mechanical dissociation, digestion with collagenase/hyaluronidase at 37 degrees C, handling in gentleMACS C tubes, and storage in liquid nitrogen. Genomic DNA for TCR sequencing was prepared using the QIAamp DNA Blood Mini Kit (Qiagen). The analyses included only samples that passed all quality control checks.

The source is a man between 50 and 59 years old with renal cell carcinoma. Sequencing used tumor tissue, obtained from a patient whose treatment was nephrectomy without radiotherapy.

The nucleotide sequence reads as follows: TGTGCCTGGCATAAACTAGCTCAGACCCAGTACTTC. It encodes CAWHKLAQTQYF. The chain employs TRBV30 and TRBJ2-5, with TRBD2 as a weak D call on 6 bases. CDR1 and CDR2 were assigned from the germline V gene (reference sequence) as GTSNPN and SVGIG. Reading from cysteine to phenylalanine, the CDR3 counts 12 amino acids. Only the CDR3 region is kept as DNA, spanning 36 bases read in frame from base 1. The germline ends are 13 bases apart after V is trimmed by 5 bases and J by 6 bases.